The clone carrying this T cell receptor (beta chain) was detected ten times or more. Its cognate antigen is unknown. This entry is derived from a study of T cells in Graves' hyperthyroidism and ophthalmopathy. Across the whole study: Sampling of peripheral blood happened at initial diagnosis, prior to any treatment. Overall study findings and caveats: Ophthalmopathy cases were set apart from stable hyperthyroidism by a 13 V-J model.

Germline V gene data show CDR1 as SGHAT and CDR2 as FQNNGV. The CDR3 loop spans 11 amino acids. Trimming shortened V by 3 bases and J by 2 bases, and 0 bases separated the two germline ends. TCR beta CDR3 sequences were amplified from RNA transcripts. Primed by the HTBI set, a first-round RT-PCR was run on the TCR CDR3. TCRdb passed the multiplex PCR reads through MiXCR, listing each CDR3 protein once. The repertoire consists of 200,000 to 250,000 distinct CDR3 sequences, with roughly a sixth occurring once and the leading ten covering about half. Graves' hyperthyroidism was deemed stable given no ophthalmopathy progression within 18 months. Reasons for excluding patients were uncontrolled infection, other autoimmune disease, pregnancy or lactation.

This chain connects TRBV11-2 to TRBJ2-3; no clear D. What was sequenced was blood. This receptor was taken from a woman aged 50 to 60 with Graves' hyperthyroidism. The CDR3 is CASSFTDTQYF. Here the CDR3 DNA reads TGTGCCAGCAGCTTCACAGATACGCAGTATTTT.